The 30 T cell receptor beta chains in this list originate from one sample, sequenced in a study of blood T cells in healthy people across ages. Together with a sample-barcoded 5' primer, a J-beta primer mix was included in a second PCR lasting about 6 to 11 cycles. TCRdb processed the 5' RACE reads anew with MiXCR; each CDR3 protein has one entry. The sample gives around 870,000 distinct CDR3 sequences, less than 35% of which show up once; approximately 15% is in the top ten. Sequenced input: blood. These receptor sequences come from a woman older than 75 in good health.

CDR3 nucleotide sequence: TGTGCCAGCAGTGAGACAGGGGGCAGGGGCTACACCTTC. Its protein is CASSETGGRGYTF. V and J are TRBV28 and TRBJ1-2; 10 nucleotides align to TRBD1. The germline CDR1 and CDR2 sequences are MDHEN and SYDVKM. The CDR3 loop spans 13 amino acids. V dropped 5 bases and J dropped 8; count of bases not matched to a gene: 5.

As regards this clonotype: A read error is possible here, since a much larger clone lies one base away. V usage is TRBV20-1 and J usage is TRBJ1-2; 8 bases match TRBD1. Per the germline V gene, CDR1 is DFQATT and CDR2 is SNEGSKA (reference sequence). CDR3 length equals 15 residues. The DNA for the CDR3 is TGCAGAGCAACCCCGGGGACAGGAGCAACCTATGGCTACACCTTC. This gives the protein CRATPGTGATYGYTF.

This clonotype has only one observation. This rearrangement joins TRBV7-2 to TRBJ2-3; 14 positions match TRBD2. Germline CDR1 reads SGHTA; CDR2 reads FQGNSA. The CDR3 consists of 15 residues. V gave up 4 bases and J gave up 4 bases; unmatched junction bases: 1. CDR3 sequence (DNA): TGTGCCAGCAGCTCGACTAGCGGGAGGGCAGATACGCAGTATTTT. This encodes CASSSTSGRADTQYF. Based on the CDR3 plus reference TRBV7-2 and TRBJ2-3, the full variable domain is GAGVSQSPSNKVTEKGKDVELRCDPISGHTALYWYRQSLGQGLEFLIYFQGNSAPDKSGLPSDRFSAERTGGSVSTLTIQRTQQEDSAVYLCASSSTSGRADTQYFGPGTRLTVL.

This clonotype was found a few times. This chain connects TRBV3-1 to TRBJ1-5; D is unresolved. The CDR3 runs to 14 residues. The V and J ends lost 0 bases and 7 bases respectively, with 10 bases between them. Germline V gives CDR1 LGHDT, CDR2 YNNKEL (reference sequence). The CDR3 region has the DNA TGTGCCAGCAGCCAAGACTGGGTTGGACAGCCCCAGCATTTT. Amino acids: CASSQDWVGQPQHF.

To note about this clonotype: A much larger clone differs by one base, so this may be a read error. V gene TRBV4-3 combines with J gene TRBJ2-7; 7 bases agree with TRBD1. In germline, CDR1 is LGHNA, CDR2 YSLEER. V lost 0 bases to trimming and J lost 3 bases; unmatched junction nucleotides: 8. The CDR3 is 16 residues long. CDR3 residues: CASSQELTGVLYEQYF. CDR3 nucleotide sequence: TGCGCCAGCAGCCAAGAGTTAACAGGGGTTCTCTACGAGCAGTACTTC.

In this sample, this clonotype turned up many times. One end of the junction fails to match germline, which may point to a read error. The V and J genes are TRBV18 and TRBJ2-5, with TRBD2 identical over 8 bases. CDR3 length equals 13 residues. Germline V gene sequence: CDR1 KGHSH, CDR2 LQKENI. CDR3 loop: CASSSGIQETQYF. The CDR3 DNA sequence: TGCGCCAGCAGTAGCGGGATCCAAGAGACCCAGTACTTC.

For the CDR3, the DNA is TGCGCCAGCAGCTTGAAACTACAGAACACTGAAGCTTTCTTT. Translation gives CASSLKLQNTEAFF. The rearrangement uses TRBV5-1 and TRBJ1-1; D call uncertain. There are 14 residues in the CDR3. The V end was cut by 1 base, the J end by 1 base, with 8 bases between. From germline, CDR1 is SGHRS and CDR2 YFSETQ.

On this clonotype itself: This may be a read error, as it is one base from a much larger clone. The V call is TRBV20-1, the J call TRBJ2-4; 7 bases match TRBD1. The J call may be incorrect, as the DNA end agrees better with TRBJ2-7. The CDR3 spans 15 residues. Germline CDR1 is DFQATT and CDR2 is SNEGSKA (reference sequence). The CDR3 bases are TGCAGTGCTAGAGATTTGGCGACAGGGTACCACGAGCAGTACTTC. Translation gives CSARDLATGYHEQYF.

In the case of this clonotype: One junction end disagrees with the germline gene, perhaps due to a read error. DNA of the CDR3: TGTGCCAGCGGCCAAAGCTACGAGCAGTACTTC. This translates into CASGQSYEQYF. The chain uses TRBV14 and TRBJ2-7; the D is unclear. CDR1 SGHDN and CDR2 FVKESK come from the germline V gene. There are 11 residues in the CDR3. The full variable domain, its missing parts supplied by reference TRBV14 and TRBJ2-7, is EAGVTQFPSHSVIEKGQTVTLRCDPISGHDNLYWYRRVMGKEIKFLLHFVKESKQDESGMPNNRFLAERTGGTYSTLKVQPAELEDSGVYFCASGQSYEQYFGPGTRLTVT.

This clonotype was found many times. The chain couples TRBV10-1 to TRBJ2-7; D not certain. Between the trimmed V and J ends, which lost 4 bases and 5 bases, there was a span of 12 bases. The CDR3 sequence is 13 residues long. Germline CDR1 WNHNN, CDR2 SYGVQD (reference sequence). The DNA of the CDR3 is TGCGCCAGCAGTGCTTCGGGTTCCCACGAGCAGTACTTC. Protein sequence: CASSASGSHEQYF.

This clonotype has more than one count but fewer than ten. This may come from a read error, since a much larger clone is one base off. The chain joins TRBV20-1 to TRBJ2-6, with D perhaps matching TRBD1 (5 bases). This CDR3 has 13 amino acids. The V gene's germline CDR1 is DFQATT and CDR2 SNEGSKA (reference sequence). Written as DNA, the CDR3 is TGCAGTGCTAGTCAATCTGGGGCCAACGTCCGGACTTTC. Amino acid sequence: CSASQSGANVRTF.

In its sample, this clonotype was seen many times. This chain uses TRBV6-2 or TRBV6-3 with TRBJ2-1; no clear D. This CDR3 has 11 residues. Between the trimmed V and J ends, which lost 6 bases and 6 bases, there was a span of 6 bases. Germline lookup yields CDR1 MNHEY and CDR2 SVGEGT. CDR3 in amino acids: CASRPFNEQFF. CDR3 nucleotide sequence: TGTGCCAGCAGGCCCTTCAATGAGCAGTTCTTC.

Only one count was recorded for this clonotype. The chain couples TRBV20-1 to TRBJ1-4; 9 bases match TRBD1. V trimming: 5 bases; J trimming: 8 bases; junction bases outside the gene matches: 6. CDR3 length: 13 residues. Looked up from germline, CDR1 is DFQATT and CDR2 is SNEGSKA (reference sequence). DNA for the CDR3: TGCAGTGCTTTCCCGGACAGGGGAGAAAAACTGTTTTTT. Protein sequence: CSAFPDRGEKLFF.

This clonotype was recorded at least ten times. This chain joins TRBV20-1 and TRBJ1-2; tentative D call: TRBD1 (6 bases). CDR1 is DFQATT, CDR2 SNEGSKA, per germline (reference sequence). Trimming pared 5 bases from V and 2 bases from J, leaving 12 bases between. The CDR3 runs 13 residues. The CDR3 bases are TGCAGTGCTGACGGACAGCCCAACTATGGCTACACCTTC. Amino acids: CSADGQPNYGYTF.

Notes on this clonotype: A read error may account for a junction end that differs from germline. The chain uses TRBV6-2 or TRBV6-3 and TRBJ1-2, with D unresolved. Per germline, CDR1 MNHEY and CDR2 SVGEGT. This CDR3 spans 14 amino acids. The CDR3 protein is CASSYSKANYGCTF. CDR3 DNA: TGTGCCAGCAGTTACTCGAAAGCGAACTATGGCTGCACCTTC.

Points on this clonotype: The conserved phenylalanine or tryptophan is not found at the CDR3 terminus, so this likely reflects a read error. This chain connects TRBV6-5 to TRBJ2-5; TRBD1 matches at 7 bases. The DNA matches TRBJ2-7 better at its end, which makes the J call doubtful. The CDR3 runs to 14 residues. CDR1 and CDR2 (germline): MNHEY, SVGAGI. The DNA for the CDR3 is TGTGCCAGCAGTTACCGGGACAGAGGCCACGAGCAGTACTTA. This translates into CASSYRDRGHEQYL.

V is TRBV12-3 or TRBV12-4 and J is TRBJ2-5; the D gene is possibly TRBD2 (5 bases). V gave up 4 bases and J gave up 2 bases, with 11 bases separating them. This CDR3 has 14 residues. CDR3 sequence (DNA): TGTGCCAGCAGTTGGAGGAGCGGACAAGAGACCCAGTACTTC. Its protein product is CASSWRSGQETQYF.

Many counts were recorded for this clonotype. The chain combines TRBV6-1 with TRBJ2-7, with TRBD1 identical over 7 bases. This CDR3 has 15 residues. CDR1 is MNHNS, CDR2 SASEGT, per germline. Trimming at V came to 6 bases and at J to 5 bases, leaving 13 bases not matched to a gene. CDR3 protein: CASRPPRQGGNEQYF. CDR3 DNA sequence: TGTGCCAGCAGGCCTCCGAGACAGGGTGGAAACGAGCAGTACTTC.

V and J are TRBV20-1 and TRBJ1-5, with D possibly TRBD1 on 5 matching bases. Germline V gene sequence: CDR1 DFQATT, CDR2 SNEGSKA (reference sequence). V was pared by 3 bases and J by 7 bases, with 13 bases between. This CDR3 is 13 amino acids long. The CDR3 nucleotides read TGCAGTGCTAGTGGTCCGGGGGAACAGCCCCAGCATTTT. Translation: CSASGPGEQPQHF.

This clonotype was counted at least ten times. CDR3 sequence reads: CASSLAPGGGQETQYF. CDR3 nucleotide sequence: TGTGCCAGCAGCTTAGCTCCCGGGGGGGGTCAAGAGACCCAGTACTTC. The rearrangement joins TRBV7-6 to TRBJ2-5, with 8 bases aligning to TRBD2. The CDR3 length is 16 residues. Germline-derived CDR1 and CDR2 are SGHVS and FNYEAQ. V lost 0 bases to trimming and J lost 2 bases; unmatched junction nucleotides: 5. Full variable domain (missing parts from reference TRBV7-6 and TRBJ2-5): GAGVSQSPRYKVTKRGQDVALRCDPISGHVSLYWYRQALGQGPEFLTYFNYEAQQDKSGLPNDRFSAERPEGSISTLTIQRTEQRDSAMYRCASSLAPGGGQETQYFGPGTRLLVL.

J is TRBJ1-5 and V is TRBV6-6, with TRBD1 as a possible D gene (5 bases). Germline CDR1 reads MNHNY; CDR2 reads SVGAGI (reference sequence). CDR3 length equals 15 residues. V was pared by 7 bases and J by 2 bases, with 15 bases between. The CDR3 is CASTDRGGGNQPQHF. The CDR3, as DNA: TGTGCCAGCACTGATCGGGGCGGGGGCAATCAGCCCCAGCATTTT.

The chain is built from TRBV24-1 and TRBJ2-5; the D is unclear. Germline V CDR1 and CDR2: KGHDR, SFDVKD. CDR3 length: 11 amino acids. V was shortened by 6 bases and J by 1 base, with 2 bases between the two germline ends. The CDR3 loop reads CATSIQETQYF. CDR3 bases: TGTGCCACCAGTATCCAAGAGACCCAGTACTTC.

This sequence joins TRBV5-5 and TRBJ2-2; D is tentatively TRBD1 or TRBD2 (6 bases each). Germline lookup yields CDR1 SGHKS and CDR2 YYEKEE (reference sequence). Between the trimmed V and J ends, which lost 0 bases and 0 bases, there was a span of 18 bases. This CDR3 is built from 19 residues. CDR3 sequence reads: CASSLGQGGRPPNTGELFF. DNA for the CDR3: TGTGCCAGCAGCTTGGGGCAAGGGGGGCGGCCCCCGAACACCGGGGAGCTGTTTTTT. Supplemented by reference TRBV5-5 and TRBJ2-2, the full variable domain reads DAGVTQSPTHLIKTRGQQVTLRCSPISGHKSVSWYQQVLGQGPQFIFQYYEKEERGRGNFPDRFSARQFPNYSSELNVNALLLGDSALYLCASSLGQGGRPPNTGELFFGEGSRLTVL.

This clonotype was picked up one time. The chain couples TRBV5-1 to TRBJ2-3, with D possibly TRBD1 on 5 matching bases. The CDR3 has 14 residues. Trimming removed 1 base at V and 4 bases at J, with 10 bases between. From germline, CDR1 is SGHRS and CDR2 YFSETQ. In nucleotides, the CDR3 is TGCGCCAGCAGCTTGTCCAGGGTGGCAGATACGCAGTATTTT. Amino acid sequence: CASSLSRVADTQYF.

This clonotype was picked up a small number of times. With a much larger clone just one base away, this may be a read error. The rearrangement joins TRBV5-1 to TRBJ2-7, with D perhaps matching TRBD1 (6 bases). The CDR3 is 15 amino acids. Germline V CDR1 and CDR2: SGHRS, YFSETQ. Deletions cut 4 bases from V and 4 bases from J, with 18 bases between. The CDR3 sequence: CASSRRTATDYEQYF. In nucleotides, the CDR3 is TGCGCCAGCAGCAGACGGACAGCCACTGATTACGAGCAGTACTTC. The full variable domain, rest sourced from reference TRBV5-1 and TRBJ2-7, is KAGVTQTPRYLIKTRGQQVTLSCSPISGHRSVSWYQQTPGQGLQFLFEYFSETQRNKGNFPGRFSGRQFSNSRSEMNVSTLELGDSALYLCASSRRTATDYEQYFGPGTRLTVT.

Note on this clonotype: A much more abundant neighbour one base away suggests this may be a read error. The CDR3 nucleotides are TGCGGCGTTGGGGATATCTCTGGGGCCAACGTCCTGACTTTC. It codes for CGVGDISGANVLTF. The chain has TRBV29-1 and TRBJ2-6, with no clear D. Germline V gives CDR1 SQVTM, CDR2 ANQGSEA. This CDR3 comprises 14 residues. Filled out from reference TRBV29-1 and TRBJ2-6, the complete variable domain reads SAVISQKPSRDICQRGTSLTIQCQVDSQVTMMFWYRQQPGQSLTLIATANQGSEATYESGFVIDKFPISRPNLTFSTLTVSNMSPEDSSIYLCGVGDISGANVLTFGAGSRLTVL.

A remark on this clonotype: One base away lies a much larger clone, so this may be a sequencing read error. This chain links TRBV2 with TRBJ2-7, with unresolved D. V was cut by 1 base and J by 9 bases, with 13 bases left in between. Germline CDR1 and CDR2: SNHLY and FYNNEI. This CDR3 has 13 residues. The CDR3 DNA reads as TGTGCCAGCAGTGAAGGCGGCCTGCTCGGGCAGTACTTC. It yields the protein CASSEGGLLGQYF.

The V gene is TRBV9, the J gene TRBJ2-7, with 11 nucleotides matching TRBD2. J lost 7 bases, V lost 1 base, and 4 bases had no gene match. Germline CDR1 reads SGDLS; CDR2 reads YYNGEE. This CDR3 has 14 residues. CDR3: CASSVPSGGNEQYF. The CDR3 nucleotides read TGTGCCAGCAGCGTACCTAGCGGGGGGAATGAGCAGTACTTC.

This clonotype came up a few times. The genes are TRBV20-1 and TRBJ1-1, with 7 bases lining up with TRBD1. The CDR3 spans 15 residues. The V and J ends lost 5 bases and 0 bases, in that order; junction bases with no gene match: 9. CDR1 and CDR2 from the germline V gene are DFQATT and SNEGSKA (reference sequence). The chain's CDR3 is CSAAKPGTVNTEAFF. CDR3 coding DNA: TGCAGTGCTGCTAAACCTGGGACAGTGAACACTGAAGCTTTCTTT.

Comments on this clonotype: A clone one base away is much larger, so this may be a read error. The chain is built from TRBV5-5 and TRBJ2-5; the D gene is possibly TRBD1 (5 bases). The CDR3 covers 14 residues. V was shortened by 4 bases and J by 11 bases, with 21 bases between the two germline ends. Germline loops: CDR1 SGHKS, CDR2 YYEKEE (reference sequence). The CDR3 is CASSPSTDNNEQYF. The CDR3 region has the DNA TGTGCCAGCAGCCCATCGACAGACAACAATGAGCAGTACTTC.